Following are 18 T cell receptor beta chains from one sample sequenced in a study of technical replicates of blood from a few donors (dated by TCRdb to the late 2010s). The library relied on the immunoSEQ multiplex PCR assay. Imported from immuneACCESS, the table was reduced by TCRdb to in-frame sequences with V and J called. These copies leave out some clones; in studies compared against another copy, an unresolved V gene accounts for under half, and the cause of the remainder is not known. Here the sample has roughly 15,000 clones; about four fifths occur a single time. Of the sample, approximately 10% falls within the top ten clones. Input material: PBMCs. The source is a human donor in good health.

The chain joins TRBV27 to TRBJ1-2, with D possibly being TRBD1 (5 bases). The V gene's germline CDR1 is MNHEY and CDR2 SMNVEV (reference sequence). With 0 bases removed from V and 8 bases from J, the gap between germline ends came to 13 bases. There are 14 residues in the CDR3. CDR3 sequence reads: CASSLSALYRGYTF. The DNA for the CDR3 is TGTGCCAGCAGTTTATCCGCCCTATACAGGGGCTACACCTTC.

This rearrangement joins TRBV18 to TRBJ2-3; 9 bases match TRBD2. Trimming cost V 4 bases and J 2 bases; bases outside gene matches: 4. CDR1 and CDR2 from the germline V gene are KGHSH and LQKENI. This CDR3 spans 15 amino acids. This CDR3 reads CASSLAGGLTDTQYF. For the CDR3, the DNA is TGTGCCAGCTCACTGGCGGGAGGGCTCACAGATACGCAGTATTTT.

The chain recombines TRBV27 with TRBJ1-2; 10 nucleotides align to TRBD1. The V gene end was trimmed by 9 bases and the J gene end by 6 bases; junction bases not matched to a gene: 19. CDR1 is MNHEY and CDR2 is SMNVEV in the germline V gene (reference sequence). CDR3 size: 17 residues. For the CDR3, the DNA is TGTGCCAGACGTCTTAGGGACAGGGGCCGTCGTAGAGATGGCTACACCTTC. It specifies CARRLRDRGRRRDGYTF.

Here the CDR3 DNA reads TGTGCCAGTAGTATTGCAGGGCCCGCAGGTGGCTACACCTTC. Its translation is CASSIAGPAGGYTF. The chain employs TRBV19 and TRBJ1-2, with a tentative D call TRBD1 (5 bases). Germline-derived CDR1 and CDR2 are LNHDA and SQIVND (reference sequence). CDR3 size: 14 residues. Trimming left V 3 bases short and J 7 bases short, with 15 bases between.

The gene calls are TRBV6-4 and TRBJ2-1; TRBD2 matches at 12 bases. This CDR3 is built from 17 residues. V was pared by 9 bases and J by 2 bases, with 11 bases of the junction left unmatched. Looked up from germline, CDR1 is MRHNA and CDR2 is SNTAGT. This chain's CDR3 is CARNTVGLAGPYNEQFF. CDR3 nucleotides: TGTGCCAGAAATACTGTGGGACTAGCGGGCCCCTACAATGAGCAGTTCTTC.

V usage is TRBV19 and J usage is TRBJ1-5; 9 positions agree with TRBD1. Germline V lookup: CDR1 LNHDA, CDR2 SQIVND (reference sequence). The CDR3 spans 15 residues. The J segment lost 4 bases and the V segment lost 1 base, leaving 2 bases of the junction unmatched. The CDR3 bases are TGTGCCAGTAGTATAGGGGACAGGGATAATCAGCCCCAGCATTTT. This sequence encodes CASSIGDRDNQPQHF.

The genes are TRBV7-8 and TRBJ2-2, with TRBD1 matching over 8 bases. CDR1 is SGHVS, CDR2 FQNEAQ, per germline. The CDR3 covers 15 residues. Losses at the gene ends were 3 bases for V and 6 bases for J; bases not matched to a gene: 6. The CDR3 reads CASSFISGGSGELFF. CDR3 nucleotide sequence: TGTGCCAGCAGCTTCATTTCAGGGGGCTCCGGGGAGCTGTTTTTT.

The chain employs TRBV12-2 and TRBJ2-5; the table names TRBD1, a call not compared with the DNA. TRBV12-2 is recorded as a pseudogene. The CDR3 is 18 amino acids. CDR3 sequence: CASRPAKGDRGDQETQYF. For the CDR3, the DNA is TGTGCAAGTCGCCCCGCGAAAGGGGACAGGGGAGACCAAGAGACCCAGTACTTC.

This clone was detected a few times. The gene calls are TRBV19 and TRBJ2-1; 7 bases fit TRBD2. CDR1 is LNHDA and CDR2 is SQIVND in the germline V gene (reference sequence). V lost 7 bases, J lost 5 bases, and 8 bases stayed unmatched. This CDR3 contains 14 residues. The CDR3 coding sequence is TGTGCCAGTAATGGCGGGAGAGCTCACAATGAGCAGTTCTTC. As protein: CASNGGRAHNEQFF.

This chain links TRBV6-6 with TRBJ2-1; D is perhaps TRBD1 (5 bases). CDR1 is MNHNY, CDR2 SVGAGI, per germline (reference sequence). The length of the CDR3 is 15 residues. V lost 7 bases, J lost 6 bases, and 19 bases lay in between. The CDR3 loop is CASTYLGRASNEQFF. In DNA form, the CDR3 reads TGTGCCAGCACATACCTGGGCAGGGCCTCCAATGAGCAGTTCTTC.

This clone was observed a few times. The V call is TRBV2, the J call TRBJ1-5; TRBD1 matches at 7 bases. The CDR3 has 13 residues. Looked up from germline, CDR1 is SNHLY and CDR2 is FYNNEI. The V and J ends lost 7 bases and 5 bases, in that order; junction bases with no gene match: 5. CDR3 nucleotides: TGTGCCAGCAACGAGGGGGCTGATCAGCCCCAGCATTTT. Translated, it gives CASNEGADQPQHF.

This chain links TRBV11-3 with TRBJ2-2; D perhaps matches TRBD2 (6 bases). Trimming left V 2 bases short and J 1 base short, with 8 bases between. Germline loops: CDR1 SGHNT, CDR2 YENEEA. This CDR3 comprises 15 residues. This chain's CDR3 is CASSLTSRNTGELFF. CDR3 coding DNA: TGTGCCAGCAGCTTAACTAGCAGGAACACCGGGGAGCTGTTTTTT.

In nucleotides, the CDR3 is TGTGCCAGCAGCCCCTATAATGCGGGCGTTCAAGAGACCCAGTACTTC. Amino acid sequence: CASSPYNAGVQETQYF. The chain couples TRBV4-2 to TRBJ2-5, with TRBD2 as a possible D gene (5 bases). The CDR3 length is 16 residues. Germline lookup yields CDR1 LGHNA and CDR2 YNFKEQ. Trimming removed 4 bases from V and 2 bases from J, with 17 bases in between.

CDR3 sequence (DNA): TGTGCCAGCATCCCACCGCCGGGACAGGGTCTCAATGAGCAGTTCTTC. This gives the protein CASIPPPGQGLNEQFF. The V call is TRBV28, the J call TRBJ2-1, with TRBD1 matching over 9 bases. The CDR3 covers 16 residues. From germline, CDR1 is MDHEN and CDR2 SYDVKM. The trim removed 7 bases at V and 6 bases at J, leaving 13 bases unmatched.

The chain employs TRBV15 and TRBJ2-3; 7 positions agree with TRBD2. Germline trimming cut 3 bases from V and 4 bases from J; bases unmatched to any gene: 10. Germline CDR1 LNHNV, CDR2 YYDKDF (reference sequence). CDR3 length equals 16 residues. The CDR3 bases are TGTGCCACCAGCAGGGATAGCGGGTCAGGGTCAGATACGCAGTATTTT. As protein: CATSRDSGSGSDTQYF. Full variable domain (rest looked up from reference TRBV15 and TRBJ2-3): DAMVIQNPRYQVTQFGKPVTLSCSQTLNHNVMYWYQQKSSQAPKLLFHYYDKDFNNEADTPDNFQSRRPNTSFCFLDIRSPGLGDTAMYLCATSRDSGSGSDTQYFGPGTRLTVL.

The gene calls are TRBV5-6 and TRBJ2-5; D is possibly TRBD1 (5 bases). V lost 0 bases and J lost 5, with 11 bases in between. Germline V gene lookup returns CDR1 SGHDT and CDR2 YYEEEE. The CDR3 length is 14 residues. The CDR3 DNA is TGTGCCAGCAGCTTGGGGACACACACCGAGACCCAGTACTTC. Its translation is CASSLGTHTETQYF.

V gene TRBV4-1 combines with J gene TRBJ1-4, with TRBD1 matching over 9 bases. CDR1 MGHRA and CDR2 YSYEKL come from the germline V gene. Losses at the gene ends were 0 bases for V and 7 bases for J; bases not matched to a gene: 6. The CDR3 length is 16 residues. The CDR3 DNA follows: TGCGCCAGCAGCCAAGAAGGGGAACAGGGGGCTGAAAAACTGTTTTTT. This translates into CASSQEGEQGAEKLFF.

The V gene is TRBV19, the J gene TRBJ2-7, with 8 nucleotides matching TRBD1. Looked up from germline, CDR1 is LNHDA and CDR2 is SQIVND (reference sequence). Unmatched junction bases numbered 10, after V lost 7 bases and J lost 5 bases. The CDR3 loop spans 14 amino acids. For the CDR3, the DNA is TGTGCCAGTACCTCGGGACAGGTTCCCGACGAGCAGTACTTC. Its translation: CASTSGQVPDEQYF.